The rows below give T cell receptor beta chains drawn from one sample of a study of Graves' ophthalmopathy and Graves' hyperthyroidism. TCRdb called the multiplex PCR reads again in MiXCR, with one record for every CDR3 protein. The top ten clones hold more than 5.5% of a sample with hundreds of thousands of distinct CDR3 sequences, 20% to 25% of them seen once. The specimen sequenced was peripheral blood. The source is a woman aged 18-29 years with stable Graves' hyperthyroidism. Some clones in this sample may be carry-over from other donors' samples. CDR3s include the opening cysteine and the closing phenylalanine or tryptophan. A D gene is named only where the DNA matches it firmly. The size entry is marked missing in some rows and otherwise reads once, few, many or a size class.

clone_size: many; d_call: TRBD2; j_call: TRBJ2-7; v_call: TRBV5-5; cdr3_aa: CASSLNSGVSYEQYF; cdr3_nt: TGTGCCAGCAGCTTAAATAGCGGGGTCTCCTACGAGCAGTACTTC
clone_size: many; d_call: .; j_call: TRBJ2-2; v_call: TRBV24-1; cdr3_aa: CATSDGGYTGELFF; cdr3_nt: TGTGCCACCAGTGACGGCGGATACACCGGGGAGCTGTTTTTT
clone_size: few; d_call: .; j_call: TRBJ2-5; v_call: TRBV12-3/TRBV12-4; cdr3_aa: CASRLAGAQETQYF; cdr3_nt: TGTGCCAGCAGACTAGCCGGAGCCCAAGAGACCCAGTACTTC
clone_size: many; d_call: TRBD1; j_call: TRBJ1-6; v_call: TRBV9; cdr3_aa: CASSEKTGANSPLHF; cdr3_nt: TGTGCCAGCAGCGAGAAGACAGGGGCTAATTCACCCCTCCACTTT
clone_size: many; d_call: .; j_call: TRBJ2-5; v_call: TRBV20-1; cdr3_aa: CSARAGLSETQYF; cdr3_nt: TGCAGTGCTAGAGCGGGACTCTCGGAGACCCAGTACTTC
clone_size: .; d_call: .; j_call: TRBJ1-1; v_call: TRBV13; cdr3_aa: CASSITPYPGRVTEAFF; cdr3_nt: TGTGCCAGCAGCATTACCCCCTATCCAGGGCGAGTCACTGAAGCTTTCTTT
clone_size: many; d_call: TRBD1; j_call: TRBJ2-7; v_call: TRBV11-1; cdr3_aa: CASSRDRPREQYF; cdr3_nt: TGTGCCAGCAGCCGGGACAGACCTAGGGAGCAGTACTTC
clone_size: few; d_call: TRBD2; j_call: TRBJ2-2; v_call: TRBV5-1; cdr3_aa: CASSFRWTRRSGELFF; cdr3_nt: TGCGCCAGCAGCTTCCGGTGGACTAGAAGATCTGGGGAGCTGTTTTTT
clone_size: .; d_call: TRBD1; j_call: TRBJ2-5; v_call: TRBV6-1; cdr3_aa: CASRAGTGRTQYF; cdr3_nt: TGTGCCAGCAGAGCCGGGACAGGGAGAACCCAGTACTTC
clone_size: many; d_call: .; j_call: TRBJ2-4; v_call: TRBV6-2/TRBV6-3; cdr3_aa: CASSPTIVAGFKYF; cdr3_nt: TGTGCCAGCAGCCCCACCATTGTCGCGGGGTTTAAGTACTTC
clone_size: .; d_call: .; j_call: TRBJ2-2; v_call: TRBV9; cdr3_aa: CASSVGAAGPNTGELFF; cdr3_nt: TGTGCCAGCAGCGTAGGGGCCGCCGGGCCCAACACCGGGGAGCTGTTTTTT
clone_size: many; d_call: TRBD1; j_call: TRBJ1-2; v_call: TRBV9; cdr3_aa: CASSVDPGQTYGYTF; cdr3_nt: TGTGCCAGCAGCGTAGACCCGGGACAGACATATGGCTACACCTTC
clone_size: .; d_call: .; j_call: TRBJ2-7; v_call: TRBV10-3; cdr3_aa: CAISVGSQVLSEQYF; cdr3_nt: TGTGCCATCAGTGTTGGGTCGCAGGTCCTCAGCGAGCAGTACTTC
clone_size: many; d_call: .; j_call: TRBJ2-5; v_call: TRBV6-2/TRBV6-3; cdr3_aa: CASSSSGRNQYF; cdr3_nt: .
clone_size: .; d_call: .; j_call: TRBJ1-1; v_call: TRBV7-8; cdr3_aa: CASSLRTAGFAFF; cdr3_nt: TGTGCCAGCAGCCTAAGGACGGCTGGCTTCGCTTTCTTT
clone_size: .; d_call: .; j_call: TRBJ2-5; v_call: TRBV29-1; cdr3_aa: CSGSGTAQETQYF; cdr3_nt: TGCAGCGGATCCGGGACGGCACAAGAGACCCAGTACTTC
clone_size: .; d_call: .; j_call: TRBJ1-1; v_call: TRBV30; cdr3_aa: CAWSRFHGGNTEAFF; cdr3_nt: TGTGCCTGGAGTCGCTTTCACGGAGGGAACACTGAAGCTTTCTTT
clone_size: many; d_call: .; j_call: TRBJ1-6; v_call: TRBV15; cdr3_aa: CATSREQARRSPLHF; cdr3_nt: TGTGCCACCAGCAGAGAACAGGCAAGGCGTTCACCCCTCCACTTT
clone_size: few; d_call: TRBD2; j_call: TRBJ2-7; v_call: TRBV7-2; cdr3_aa: CASSLATGGRGASYEQYF; cdr3_nt: TGTGCCAGCAGCTTAGCTACTGGTGGGCGGGGGGCCTCCTACGAGCAGTACTTC
clone_size: many; d_call: .; j_call: TRBJ2-3; v_call: TRBV6-5; cdr3_aa: CASSYYGRRGWDTQYF; cdr3_nt: TGTGCCAGCAGTTATTATGGTCGACGGGGATGGGATACGCAGTATTTT
clone_size: many; d_call: TRBD1; j_call: TRBJ1-5; v_call: TRBV12-3/TRBV12-4; cdr3_aa: CASSRAGQGDQPQHF; cdr3_nt: TGTGCCAGCAGTCGTGCGGGACAGGGGGATCAGCCCCAGCATTTT
clone_size: few; d_call: .; j_call: TRBJ2-7; v_call: TRBV5-6; cdr3_aa: CASSPGGTGYSYEQYF; cdr3_nt: TGTGCCAGCAGCCCGGGGGGGACAGGCTACTCCTACGAGCAGTACTTC
clone_size: many; d_call: TRBD2; j_call: TRBJ2-2; v_call: TRBV11-2; cdr3_aa: CASSLEPSGRGELFF; cdr3_nt: TGTGCCAGCAGCTTAGAACCTAGCGGGAGGGGGGAGCTGTTTTTT
clone_size: .; d_call: .; j_call: TRBJ2-5; v_call: TRBV4-1; cdr3_aa: CASSQSTGVPETQYF; cdr3_nt: TGCGCCAGCAGCCAATCGACGGGGGTCCCAGAGACCCAGTACTTC
clone_size: many; d_call: .; j_call: TRBJ1-2; v_call: TRBV30; cdr3_aa: CAWSVPGARSLYGYTF; cdr3_nt: TGTGCCTGGAGTGTACCGGGGGCCCGATCCCTCTATGGCTACACCTTC
clone_size: many; d_call: .; j_call: TRBJ2-7; v_call: TRBV4-1; cdr3_aa: CASSQDHLRDEQYF; cdr3_nt: TGCGCCAGCAGCCAAGACCACCTCCGGGACGAGCAGTACTTC
clone_size: many; d_call: .; j_call: TRBJ1-6; v_call: TRBV7-2; cdr3_aa: CASSLVGARVNSPLHF; cdr3_nt: TGTGCCAGCAGCTTAGTAGGAGCCAGGGTAAACTCACCCCTCCACTTT
clone_size: many; d_call: .; j_call: TRBJ1-3; v_call: TRBV7-2; cdr3_aa: CASSPPPGNGNTIYF; cdr3_nt: TGTGCCAGCAGCCCCCCACCAGGGAACGGAAACACCATATATTTT
clone_size: many; d_call: .; j_call: TRBJ1-2; v_call: TRBV20-1; cdr3_aa: CSASVNYGYTF; cdr3_nt: TGCAGTGCTAGTGTCAACTATGGCTACACCTTC
clone_size: .; d_call: .; j_call: TRBJ1-5; v_call: TRBV27; cdr3_aa: CAISLGGLNQPQHF; cdr3_nt: TGTGCCATCAGTTTAGGAGGGTTAAATCAGCCCCAGCATTTT
clone_size: .; d_call: TRBD1; j_call: TRBJ1-1; v_call: TRBV11-1; cdr3_aa: CASSQAGQGSRTEAFF; cdr3_nt: TGTGCCAGCAGCCAAGCGGGACAGGGGTCGAGGACTGAAGCTTTCTTT